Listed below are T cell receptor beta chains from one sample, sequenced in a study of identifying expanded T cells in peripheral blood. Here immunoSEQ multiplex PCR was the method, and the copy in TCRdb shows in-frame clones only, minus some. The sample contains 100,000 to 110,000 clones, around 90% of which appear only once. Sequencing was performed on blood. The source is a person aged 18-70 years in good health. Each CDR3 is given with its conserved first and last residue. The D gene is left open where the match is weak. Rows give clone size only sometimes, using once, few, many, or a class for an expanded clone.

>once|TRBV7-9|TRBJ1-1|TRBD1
CASSLSGQGVEAFF
TGTGCCAGCAGCTTATCGGGACAGGGGGTTGAAGCTTTCTTT
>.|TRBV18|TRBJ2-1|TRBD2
CASSPRLAGGLQEKFF
TGTGCCAGCTCACCCAGACTAGCGGGAGGCCTCCAGGAAAAGTTCTTC
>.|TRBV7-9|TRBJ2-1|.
CASSAQEEQFF
TGTGCCAGCAGCGCACAGGAGGAGCAGTTCTTC
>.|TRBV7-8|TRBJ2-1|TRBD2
CASSSWASGGYNEQFF
TGTGCCAGCAGCTCTTGGGCTAGCGGGGGTTACAATGAGCAGTTCTTC
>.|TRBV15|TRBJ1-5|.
CATSNREGTGNQPQHF
TGTGCCACCAGCAACAGGGAGGGTACGGGGAATCAGCCCCAGCATTTT
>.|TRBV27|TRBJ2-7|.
CASSETGRKNSYEQYF
TGTGCCAGCAGTGAGACGGGACGAAAAAACTCCTACGAGCAGTACTTC
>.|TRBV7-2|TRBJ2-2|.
CASRQDRNTGELFF
TGTGCCAGCAGACAGGACAGGAACACCGGGGAGCTGTTTTTT
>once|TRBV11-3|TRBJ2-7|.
CASSLTGFYEQYF
TGTGCCAGCAGCTTAACAGGGTTTTACGAGCAGTACTTC
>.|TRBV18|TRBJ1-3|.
CASSNIPNRDSGNTIYF
TGTGCCAGCTCAAACATTCCGAACAGGGACTCTGGAAACACCATATATTTT
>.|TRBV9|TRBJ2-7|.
CASSVGSSLGHEQYF
TGTGCCAGCAGCGTAGGATCCAGCCTCGGCCACGAGCAGTACTTC
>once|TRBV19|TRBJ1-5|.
CASTSGPGKGNQPQHF
.
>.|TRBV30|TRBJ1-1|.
CAWSDGWSEAFF
TGTGCCTGGAGTGACGGGTGGTCTGAAGCTTTCTTT
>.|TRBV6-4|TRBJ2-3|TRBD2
CASSDSTSGGASQYF
TGTGCCAGCAGTGACTCCACTAGCGGGGGGGCCTCGCAGTATTTT
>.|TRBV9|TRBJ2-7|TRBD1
CASSVAGTGAYEQYF
TGTGCCAGCAGCGTAGCTGGGACAGGGGCCTACGAGCAGTACTTC
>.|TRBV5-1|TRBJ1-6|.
CASSSTVVGSPLHF
TGCGCCAGCAGCTCGACAGTGGTCGGGTCACCCCTCCACTTT